A single sample is the source of the 8 T cell receptor beta chains below, sequenced in a study of Ad26.COV2.S vaccination and SARS-CoV-2 variants. The treatment here: over 15 received Ad26.COV2.S at low or high dose, single or two shots; roughly five received placebo; per-sample allocation not given. All samples were drawn on day 63, counting from the first vaccine or placebo injection. TCRdb keeps only in-frame clones here, not all; method: immunoSEQ multiplex PCR. Of some 240,000 clones listed, around 88% are singletons. The sequences come from peripheral blood, collected in a trial of Ad26.COV2.S vaccine versus placebo. All receptors come from a person aged 18-60 years who received the Ad26.COV2.S COVID-19 vaccine or a placebo.

This chain connects TRBV7-3 to TRBJ1-6; the D gene is possibly TRBD1 (6 bases). Germline lookup yields CDR1 SGHTA and CDR2 FQGTGA. CDR3 length equals 15 residues. Trimming removed 5 bases at V and 4 bases at J, with 12 bases between. DNA of the CDR3: TGTGCCAGCAGCCTCCAGGGGCAGTATAATTCACCCCTCCACTTT. Amino acids: CASSLQGQYNSPLHF.

The rearrangement joins TRBV2 to TRBJ1-5, with 8 nucleotides matching TRBD1. With V trimmed by 6 bases and J by 2 bases, 15 bases remained unmatched. The CDR3 runs 18 residues. Germline CDR1 reads SNHLY; CDR2 reads FYNNEI. This CDR3 is CASRDPGTGFFGNQPQHF. The DNA of the CDR3 is TGTGCCAGCAGAGACCCCGGGACAGGCTTTTTCGGCAATCAGCCCCAGCATTTT.

This chain joins TRBV6-6 and TRBJ2-7, with 9 bases fitting TRBD2. Germline assignment: CDR1 MNHNY and CDR2 SVGAGI (reference sequence). The V and J ends lost 6 bases and 0 bases, in that order; junction bases with no gene match: 6. The CDR3 is 15 amino acids. In nucleotides, the CDR3 is TGTGCCAGCAGAACCAGCGGGGGGAGCTCCTACGAGCAGTACGTC. Amino acid sequence: CASRTSGGSSYEQYV.

The V and J genes are TRBV30 and TRBJ2-5, with 8 bases that match TRBD2. Unmatched junction bases numbered 10, after V lost 5 bases and J lost 5 bases. Looked up from germline, CDR1 is GTSNPN and CDR2 is SVGIG (reference sequence). This CDR3 is 14 amino acids long. The CDR3 protein is CAWEVSGAVETQYF. In DNA, the CDR3 is TGTGCCTGGGAAGTTAGCGGGGCGGTGGAGACCCAGTACTTC.

This clone was observed a few times. The rearrangement uses TRBV5-1 and TRBJ1-6; 7 bases line up with TRBD1. The CDR3 totals 15 residues. Germline-derived CDR1 and CDR2 are SGHRS and YFSETQ. J lost 9 bases, V lost 0 bases, and 6 bases had no gene match. In DNA form, the CDR3 reads TGCGCCAGCAGCTTGGAAGGGACAGAGGGTTCACCCCTCCACTTT. Its translation: CASSLEGTEGSPLHF.

The V call is TRBV25-1, the J call TRBJ2-7; 12 nucleotides align to TRBD1. This CDR3 has 15 residues. Germline V CDR1 and CDR2: MGHDK, SYGVNS. Trimming at V came to 5 bases and at J to 4 bases, leaving 6 bases not matched to a gene. CDR3 DNA: TGTGCCAGCAGTAACCGGGACAGGGGGCAGTACGAGCAGTACTTC. This gives the protein CASSNRDRGQYEQYF.

In this sample, this clone turned up once. This chain joins TRBV19 and TRBJ1-2; D not certain. Germline V gives CDR1 LNHDA, CDR2 SQIVND (reference sequence). V was cut by 4 bases and J by 1 base, with 13 bases left in between. CDR3 length equals 15 residues. The CDR3: CASSTIPHLNYGYTF. CDR3 coding DNA: TGTGCCAGTAGTACCATCCCACATCTTAACTATGGCTACACCTTC.

The V and J genes are TRBV29-1 and TRBJ2-1; possibly TRBD2 for D (6 bases). The CDR3 is 15 amino acids. V was cut by 6 bases and J by 0 bases, with 15 bases left in between. Germline assignment: CDR1 SQVTM and CDR2 ANQGSEA. The CDR3 sequence is CSVGGGNPSYNEQFF. DNA for the CDR3: TGCAGCGTGGGGGGTGGGAATCCCTCCTACAATGAGCAGTTCTTC.